This T cell receptor (beta chain) was captured by sequencing in a study of blood T cell repertoires in COVID-19. Looking at the study overall: Both acute and convalescent COVID-19 samples were obtained from the United States, Italy and Spain. T cells, B-cell-depleted T cells, or PBMCs supplied cDNA or gDNA.

The CDR3 is 16 residues long. Looked up from germline, CDR1 is SGHNT and CDR2 is YYREEE (reference sequence). Deletions cut 4 bases from V and 0 bases from J, with 16 bases between. Original handling: How many nucleated cells were present was estimated from reference gene primer amplification. Here immunoSEQ multiplex PCR was the method, and the copy in TCRdb shows in-frame clones only, minus some. V, J and clone size are taken as reported in that table, and D and trimming were inferred from the DNA itself. The repertoire includes approximately 210,000 clones, around 89% of them detected once, and about 4.4% sits in the top ten.

Sequenced sample: peripheral blood. The chain links TRBV5-4 to TRBJ1-1; weak D call: TRBD1 (5 bases). The TCR originated in a human donor in a cohort sampled during active COVID-19. The CDR3 nucleotides read TGTGCCAGCAGCACAGGACCGGACCCAATGAACACTGAAGCTTTCTTT. This codes for CASSTGPDPMNTEAFF.